These 28 T cell receptor beta chains were all obtained from the same sample, sequenced in a study of vaccination and CD4 T cells after COVID-19. At the Johns Hopkins FTIC core, DNA taken from cultured CD4+ T cells was sequenced by way of the Oncomine TCR Beta short-read assay. Each CDR3 protein gets one entry after TCRdb re-called the PCR reads with MiXCR. The repertoire has approximately 13,000 distinct CDR3 sequences, approximately 55% of them found once; the top ten carry roughly a tenth. For these receptors, no antigen is known. Treatment of the sample: approximately nine-day PBMC culture with coronavirus spike peptide pools or control peptides (ViraFEST assay). Sequenced: CD4+ T cells from blood, cultured in vitro. The receptors here all came from a human donor who had recovered from COVID-19.

The genes are TRBV15 and TRBJ2-3; D not certain. Trimming took 0 bases from V and 0 from J, leaving 10 bases between them. Germline V gene sequence: CDR1 LNHNV, CDR2 YYDKDF (reference sequence). CDR3 length: 16 residues. This CDR3 reads CATSRENGLSTDTQYF. Here the CDR3 DNA reads TGTGCCACCAGCAGAGAGAACGGTCTTAGCACAGATACGCAGTATTTT.

This clonotype was seen just once. The chain recombines TRBV6-5 with TRBJ2-3; no clear D gene. V lost 0 bases, J lost 6 bases, and 16 bases lay in between. CDR3 length: 16 residues. The germline V gene has CDR1 MNHEY and CDR2 SVGAGI. The CDR3: CASSYSGGDQSDTQYF. CDR3 DNA sequence: TGTGCCAGCAGTTACTCGGGTGGGGATCAATCGGATACGCAGTATTTT.

The chain couples TRBV5-1 to TRBJ2-7, with 9 bases fitting TRBD2. The CDR3 loop spans 17 amino acids. V shed 4 bases and J 7 bases; nucleotides not matched to a gene: 18. Per the germline V gene, CDR1 is SGHRS and CDR2 is YFSETQ. CDR3 sequence (DNA): TGCGCCAGCAGCATGTCCAGGCGGGAGGGTGCGAGTGGGGAGCAGTACTTC. Amino acids: CASSMSRREGASGEQYF.

This clonotype was counted a single time. The CDR3 sequence: CASSPQLYGYTF. As DNA, the CDR3 is TGTGCCAGCAGTCCCCAGCTCTATGGCTACACCTTC. V gene TRBV2 combines with J gene TRBJ1-2; D gene ambiguous. Per the germline V gene, CDR1 is SNHLY and CDR2 is FYNNEI. Trimming stripped 5 bases from V and 4 bases from J, with 8 bases between. This CDR3 contains 12 residues.

The CDR3 nucleotides are TGTGCCAGCAGCCGAGGAAACGGGGAAAAACTGTTTTTT. Its protein product is CASSRGNGEKLFF. The chain has TRBV7-2 and TRBJ1-4; D is undetermined. Trimming removed 5 bases at V and 8 bases at J, with 12 bases between. This CDR3 is 13 amino acids long. From germline, CDR1 is SGHTA and CDR2 FQGNSA.

This clonotype turned up a few times. V usage is TRBV6-1 and J usage is TRBJ1-2, with 11 nucleotides matching TRBD1. J gave up 6 bases and V 7 bases, and 25 bases lay outside the gene matches. The length of the CDR3 is 20 residues. Germline lookup yields CDR1 MNHNS and CDR2 SASEGT. The CDR3 sequence: CASTTRGTGGVVGAYNGYTF. The DNA of the CDR3 is TGTGCCAGCACCACCCGGGGGACAGGGGGTGTAGTTGGGGCATATAATGGCTACACCTTC.

The chain couples TRBV30 to TRBJ2-3; perhaps TRBD2 as D (6 bases). The CDR3 contains 13 residues. The V and J ends lost 1 base and 3 bases respectively, with 8 bases between them. Germline CDR1 and CDR2: GTSNPN and SVGIG (reference sequence). The CDR3 protein is CAWSDGRTDTQYF. In nucleotides, the CDR3 is TGTGCCTGGAGTGACGGGAGAACAGATACGCAGTATTTT.

V usage is TRBV2 and J usage is TRBJ2-5; D is perhaps TRBD1 (7 bases). Trimming shortened V by 6 bases and J by 2 bases, and 16 bases separated the two germline ends. CDR3 size: 15 residues. Germline CDR1 reads SNHLY; CDR2 reads FYNNEI. The CDR3 loop reads CASRAAQGGQETQYF. In nucleotides, the CDR3 is TGTGCCAGCAGGGCTGCCCAGGGGGGACAAGAGACCCAGTACTTC.

A single count supports this clonotype. This chain uses TRBV20-1 with TRBJ2-2, with D possibly TRBD1 on 5 matching bases. V was cut by 0 bases and J by 7 bases, with 18 bases left in between. This CDR3 comprises 16 residues. Germline CDR1 is DFQATT and CDR2 is SNEGSKA (reference sequence). In DNA form, the CDR3 reads TGCAGTGCTAGAGATAGTGGGCAGGGCCACGTCGGGGAGCTGTTTTTT. Protein: CSARDSGQGHVGELFF.

The chain links TRBV30 to TRBJ1-6; 8 bases align to TRBD1. Germline V gene lookup returns CDR1 GTSNPN and CDR2 SVGIG (reference sequence). After removal of 3 bases from V and 10 bases from J, the junction contained 11 bases not matched to a gene. The CDR3 has 15 amino acids. The CDR3 loop reads CAWRAGTGPLSPLHF. The CDR3 bases are TGTGCCTGGAGGGCCGGGACAGGTCCTTTGTCACCCCTCCACTTT.

The rearrangement joins TRBV6-1 to TRBJ1-5; the D gene is possibly TRBD1 (5 bases). Germline V lookup: CDR1 MNHNS, CDR2 SASEGT. This CDR3 region has 13 residues. The V gene lost 6 bases and the J gene lost 5 bases, with 11 bases spanning the gap. The CDR3: CASRRGVDQPQHF. The DNA for the CDR3 is TGTGCCAGCAGACGGGGGGTAGATCAGCCCCAGCATTTT.

This clonotype came up a few times. The chain links TRBV6-2 or TRBV6-3 to TRBJ2-2; D not resolved. The length of the CDR3 is 12 residues. Trimming shortened V by 6 bases and J by 7 bases, and 9 bases separated the two germline ends. Germline V lookup: CDR1 MNHEY, CDR2 SVGEGT. In DNA form, the CDR3 reads TGTGCCAGCAGGCTGTCAAACGGGGAGCTGTTTTTT. Residues: CASRLSNGELFF.

The CDR3 nucleotides are TGCGCCAGCAACCAGTATACCGGGACTAGCGGGTCCGGGGAGCTGTTTTTT. This gives the protein CASNQYTGTSGSGELFF. The genes are TRBV4-3 and TRBJ2-2; TRBD2 matches at 12 bases. The CDR3 consists of 17 residues. J was trimmed by 6 bases and V by 7 bases; bases with no gene match: 12. From germline, CDR1 is LGHNA and CDR2 YSLEER.

This clonotype has more than one count but fewer than ten. The chain recombines TRBV27 with TRBJ2-7; D could derive from TRBD1 or TRBD2 (6 bases each). Germline CDR1 reads MNHEY; CDR2 reads SMNVEV (reference sequence). CDR3 size: 15 residues. The V end lost 3 bases, the J end lost 6 bases, and 18 bases lay between the germline ends. The CDR3 coding sequence is TGTGCCAGCAGTTTTAGGGGGGCGCGAAATGGCGAGCAGTACTTC. As protein: CASSFRGARNGEQYF.

Only a few counts were recorded for this clonotype. The J gene is TRBJ2-7, the V gene TRBV20-1, with D perhaps TRBD1 or TRBD2 (6 bases each). Germline assignment: CDR1 DFQATT and CDR2 SNEGSKA (reference sequence). This CDR3 is 14 amino acids long. V shed 1 base and J shed 2 bases, with 12 bases lying between them. CDR3: CSARGGADTYEQYF. DNA for the CDR3: TGCAGTGCTAGAGGGGGGGCAGACACCTACGAGCAGTACTTC.

The J gene is TRBJ2-7, the V gene TRBV28; 7 bases are a match to TRBD1. Trimming at V came to 5 bases and at J to 5 bases, leaving 9 bases not matched to a gene. The germline V gene encodes CDR1 MDHEN and CDR2 SYDVKM. The CDR3 totals 14 residues. The CDR3 loop reads CASSIPGGQNEQYF. The CDR3 DNA follows: TGTGCCAGCAGTATCCCAGGGGGACAGAACGAGCAGTACTTC.

This chain uses TRBV6-1 with TRBJ1-5, with a tentative D call TRBD1 (5 bases). V gave up 6 bases and J gave up 11 bases, with 11 bases separating them. The CDR3 consists of 11 residues. CDR1 MNHNS and CDR2 SASEGT come from the germline V gene. CDR3: CASRQGGAQHF. The CDR3 DNA reads as TGTGCCAGCAGGCAGGGAGGCGCCCAGCATTTT.

This clonotype was picked up a small number of times. The chain joins TRBV20-1 to TRBJ2-5; 7 positions agree with TRBD1. The CDR3 has 14 residues. V was clipped by 3 bases and J by 4 bases; unmatched bases: 8. Germline CDR1 DFQATT, CDR2 SNEGSKA (reference sequence). The CDR3 region has the DNA TGCAGTGCTAGGGGACAGCCCCGGGGAGAGACCCAGTACTTC. Its translation: CSARGQPRGETQYF.

The chain recombines TRBV7-2 with TRBJ2-1; no firm D call. Germline loops: CDR1 SGHTA, CDR2 FQGNSA. The CDR3 spans 11 residues. V shed 5 bases and J shed 9 bases, with 8 bases lying between them. CDR3 region: CASSPLLEQFF. CDR3 sequence (DNA): TGTGCCAGCAGCCCCCTGCTTGAGCAGTTCTTC.

The chain combines TRBV20-1 with TRBJ2-7, with 7 nucleotides matching TRBD1. The CDR3 totals 12 residues. Germline V lookup: CDR1 DFQATT, CDR2 SNEGSKA (reference sequence). With V trimmed by 8 bases and J by 2 bases, 6 bases remained unmatched. DNA for the CDR3: TGCAGTTTACAGGGGCCAACCTACGAGCAGTACTTC. As protein: CSLQGPTYEQYF.

This clonotype is a singleton in its sample. A read error may produce the germline difference seen at one junction end. The V call is TRBV3-1, the J call TRBJ2-7, with D unresolved. CDR1 and CDR2 from the germline V gene are LGHDT and YNNKEL (reference sequence). This CDR3 contains 12 residues. CDR3 nucleotides: TGTACCAGCAGCCAATACCCCTACGAGCAGTACTTC. Its translation: CTSSQYPYEQYF.

The chain has TRBV10-1 and TRBJ2-2; tentatively, D is TRBD2 (6 bases). Per germline, CDR1 WNHNN and CDR2 SYGVQD (reference sequence). Trimming pared 0 bases from V and 4 bases from J, leaving 9 bases between. The CDR3 extends over 15 amino acids. The CDR3 loop is CASSESVGGTGELFF. Here the CDR3 DNA reads TGCGCCAGCAGTGAGTCAGTGGGGGGCACCGGGGAGCTGTTTTTT.

The J gene is TRBJ2-4, the V gene TRBV19, with D tentatively TRBD2 (5 bases). Per the germline V gene, CDR1 is LNHDA and CDR2 is SQIVND (reference sequence). CDR3 size: 15 residues. The V gene lost 6 bases and the J gene lost 7 bases, with 19 bases spanning the gap. The CDR3 DNA follows: TGTGCCAGTAGACAACTCCCCCGAGGGCAGAACATTCAGTACTTC. It is translated as CASRQLPRGQNIQYF.

This clonotype was counted between two and nine times. The chain uses TRBV10-3 and TRBJ2-2; unclear D gene. Germline assignment: CDR1 ENHRY and CDR2 SYGVKD. The V end was cut by 3 bases, the J end by 3 bases, with 11 bases between. CDR3 length: 15 amino acids. This CDR3 is CAISEALQHTGELFF. The CDR3 nucleotides are TGTGCCATCAGTGAAGCTTTACAGCACACCGGGGAGCTGTTTTTT.

The chain joins TRBV6-2 or TRBV6-3 to TRBJ1-5; no clear D. The CDR3 consists of 15 residues. V was shortened by 6 bases and J by 9 bases, with 21 bases between the two germline ends. CDR1 and CDR2 from the germline V gene are MNHEY and SVGEGT. CDR3 in DNA: TGTGCCAGCAGGGAGCTGGGTTACGACGGACGGCCCCAGCATTTT. Protein sequence: CASRELGYDGRPQHF.

This clonotype was seen a handful of times. The V call is TRBV20-1, the J call TRBJ2-5; 13 bases line up with TRBD2. The CDR3 loop spans 14 amino acids. The V gene's germline CDR1 is DFQATT and CDR2 SNEGSKA (reference sequence). The ends lost 5 bases at V and 5 bases at J; junction bases unmatched: 5. The CDR3 coding sequence is TGCAGTGCTGGACTAGCGGGAGTCGGCGAGACCCAGTACTTC. It translates to CSAGLAGVGETQYF.

The CDR3 here is CASSSGGLGANVLTF. The CDR3 nucleotides read TGTGCCAGCAGCTCTGGGGGATTGGGGGCCAACGTCCTGACTTTC. The rearrangement joins TRBV27 to TRBJ2-6; D tentatively reads TRBD1 or TRBD2 (5 bases each). The CDR3 length is 15 residues. The V gene's germline CDR1 is MNHEY and CDR2 SMNVEV (reference sequence). V gave up 6 bases and J gave up 4 bases, with 13 bases separating them.

This clonotype showed up just a few times. The chain combines TRBV20-1 with TRBJ1-4, with D possibly TRBD1 on 5 matching bases. The CDR3 loop spans 12 amino acids. V shed 6 bases and J shed 6 bases, with 11 bases lying between them. Germline V gives CDR1 DFQATT, CDR2 SNEGSKA (reference sequence). CDR3 nucleotide sequence: TGCAGTGCCCCGGGGGGGGATGAAAAACTGTTTTTT. Protein product: CSAPGGDEKLFF.